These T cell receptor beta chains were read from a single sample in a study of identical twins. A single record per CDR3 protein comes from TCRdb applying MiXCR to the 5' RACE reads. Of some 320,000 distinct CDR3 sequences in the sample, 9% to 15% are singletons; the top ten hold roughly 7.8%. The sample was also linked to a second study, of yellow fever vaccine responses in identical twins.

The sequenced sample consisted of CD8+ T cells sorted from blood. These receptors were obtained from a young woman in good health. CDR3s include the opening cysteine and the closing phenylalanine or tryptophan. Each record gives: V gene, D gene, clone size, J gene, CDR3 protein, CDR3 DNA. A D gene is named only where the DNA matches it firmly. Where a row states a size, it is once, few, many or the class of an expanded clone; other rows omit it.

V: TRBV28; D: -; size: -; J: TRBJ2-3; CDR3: CASSTSGQENTDTQYF; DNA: -
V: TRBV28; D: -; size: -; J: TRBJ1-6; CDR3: CASRQIMGWNSPLHF; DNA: TGTGCCAGCCGGCAGATAATGGGTTGGAATTCACCCCTCCACTTT
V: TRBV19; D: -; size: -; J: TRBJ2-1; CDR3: CASSTASGLEQFF; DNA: TGTGCCAGTAGTACCGCCTCAGGCCTTGAGCAGTTCTTC
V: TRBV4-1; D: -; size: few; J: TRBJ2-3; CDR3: CASSQEKGGDTQYF; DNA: TGCGCCAGCAGCCAAGAGAAGGGCGGGGATACGCAGTATTTT
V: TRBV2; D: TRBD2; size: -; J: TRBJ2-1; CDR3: CASSVELAFDEQFF; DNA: TGTGCCAGCAGTGTCGAACTAGCGTTCGATGAGCAGTTCTTC
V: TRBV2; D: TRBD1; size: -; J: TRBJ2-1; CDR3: CASSIDRGGVDEQFF; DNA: TGTGCCAGCAGTATAGACAGGGGCGGTGTTGATGAGCAGTTCTTC
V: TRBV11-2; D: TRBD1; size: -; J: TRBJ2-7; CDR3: CASSVPGQNYEQYF; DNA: TGTGCCAGCAGCGTACCGGGACAGAACTACGAGCAGTACTTC
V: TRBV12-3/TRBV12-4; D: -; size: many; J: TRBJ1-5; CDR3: CASTRSGNQPQHF; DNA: TGTGCCAGCACCCGATCGGGCAATCAGCCCCAGCATTTT
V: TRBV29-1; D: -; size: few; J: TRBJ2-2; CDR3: CSVLSQGIGGELFF; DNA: TGCAGCGTTCTTAGCCAGGGCATCGGCGGGGAGCTGTTTTTT
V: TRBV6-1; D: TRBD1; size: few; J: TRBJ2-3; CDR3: CASSEGLRDRGDTQYF; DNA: TGTGCCAGCAGTGAAGGCTTACGGGACAGGGGGGATACGCAGTATTTT
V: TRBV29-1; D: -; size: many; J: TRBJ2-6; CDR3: CSVEAATNFDPANVLTF; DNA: TGCAGCGTTGAAGCCGCAACGAACTTTGACCCGGCCAACGTCCTGACTTTC
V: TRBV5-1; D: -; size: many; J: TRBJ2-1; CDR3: CASSLGGLFYNEQFF; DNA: TGCGCCAGCAGTTTGGGCGGCCTCTTCTACAATGAGCAGTTCTTC
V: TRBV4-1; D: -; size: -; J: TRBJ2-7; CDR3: CASSQLTDYEQYF; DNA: TGCGCCAGCAGCCAGCTGACAGATTACGAGCAGTACTTC
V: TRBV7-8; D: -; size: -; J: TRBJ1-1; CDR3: CASSLGRGIGVFEAFF; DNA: TGTGCCAGCAGCTTAGGAAGGGGTATTGGGGTTTTTGAAGCTTTCTTT
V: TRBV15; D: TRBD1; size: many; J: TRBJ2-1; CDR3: CATSRVRGHYEQFF; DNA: TGTGCCACCAGCAGAGTCAGGGGGCACTATGAGCAGTTCTTC
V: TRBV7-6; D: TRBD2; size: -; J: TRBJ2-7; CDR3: CASSYRTSDEQYF; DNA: TGTGCCAGCAGCTATAGGACTAGCGACGAGCAGTACTTC
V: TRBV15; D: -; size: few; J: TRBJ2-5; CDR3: CATSRDLGAGETQYF; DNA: TGTGCCACCAGCAGAGATCTGGGGGCCGGGGAGACCCAGTACTTC
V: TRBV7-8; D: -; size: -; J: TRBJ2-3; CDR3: CASSLVFTGTDTQYF; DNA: TGTGCCAGCAGCTTAGTGTTCACAGGCACAGATACGCAGTATTTT
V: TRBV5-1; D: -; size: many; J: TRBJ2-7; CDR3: CASSEGTHEQYF; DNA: TGCGCCAGCAGCGAGGGGACGCACGAGCAGTACTTC
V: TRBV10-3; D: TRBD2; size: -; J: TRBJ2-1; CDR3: CAISPLAGAWDEQFF; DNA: TGTGCCATCAGTCCACTAGCGGGGGCCTGGGATGAGCAGTTCTTC
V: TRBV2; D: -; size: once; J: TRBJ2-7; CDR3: CASTPTVKTYEQYF; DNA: TGTGCCAGCACCCCGACAGTGAAGACCTACGAGCAGTACTTC
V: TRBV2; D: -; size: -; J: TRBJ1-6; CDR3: CASSPSRRIENSPLHF; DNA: TGTGCCAGCAGTCCCTCAAGGAGAATAGAGAATTCACCCCTCCACTTT
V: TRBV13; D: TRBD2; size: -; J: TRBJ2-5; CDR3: CASSLTISGGPGATLGETQYF; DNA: TGTGCCAGCAGCTTGACAATTAGCGGGGGCCCGGGGGCGACTCTAGGAGAGACCCAGTACTTC
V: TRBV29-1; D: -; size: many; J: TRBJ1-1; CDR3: CSVEGNTEAFF; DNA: TGCAGCGTTGAAGGGAACACTGAAGCTTTCTTT
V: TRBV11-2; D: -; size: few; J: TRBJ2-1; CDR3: CASRPPGHLFNNEQFF; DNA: TGTGCCAGCAGACCTCCGGGACACCTTTTTAACAATGAGCAGTTCTTC
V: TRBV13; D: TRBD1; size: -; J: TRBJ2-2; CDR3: CASGTANTGELFF; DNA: TGTGCCAGCGGGACAGCCAACACCGGGGAGCTGTTTTTT
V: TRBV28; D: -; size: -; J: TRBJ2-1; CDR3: CASSLDIEAGSYNEQFF; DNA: TGTGCCAGCAGTTTAGATATAGAGGCAGGCTCCTACAATGAGCAGTTCTTC
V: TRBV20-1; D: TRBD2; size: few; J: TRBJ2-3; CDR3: CGTKTSGGRSTDTQYF; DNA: TGTGGGACAAAGACTAGCGGGGGCCGAAGCACAGATACGCAGTATTTT
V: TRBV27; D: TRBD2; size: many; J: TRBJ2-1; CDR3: CASSRGTSGRNNEQFF; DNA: TGTGCCAGCAGTAGAGGGACTAGCGGGAGGAATAATGAGCAGTTCTTC
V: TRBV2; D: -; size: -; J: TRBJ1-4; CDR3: CASSEPKGRRAKSAYATNEKLFF; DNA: TGTGCCAGCAGTGAGCCCAAGGGCCGCAGGGCGAAGTCCGCCTATGCAACTAATGAAAAACTGTTTTTT
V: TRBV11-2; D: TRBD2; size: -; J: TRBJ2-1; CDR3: CASSWKSGRPYNEQFF; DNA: TGTGCCAGCAGCTGGAAGAGCGGGAGACCATACAATGAGCAGTTCTTC
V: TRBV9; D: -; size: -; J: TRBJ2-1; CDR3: CASSVWPSPKWANEQFF; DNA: TGTGCCAGCAGCGTATGGCCTAGCCCTAAATGGGCCAATGAGCAGTTCTTC
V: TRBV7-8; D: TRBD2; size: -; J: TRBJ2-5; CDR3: CASSRGLAGGYQETQYF; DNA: TGTGCCAGCAGCCGAGGACTAGCGGGGGGATACCAAGAGACCCAGTACTTC
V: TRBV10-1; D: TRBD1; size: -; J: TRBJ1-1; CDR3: CASNPDRGRTEAFF; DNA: TGCGCCAGCAATCCAGACAGGGGAAGGACTGAAGCTTTCTTT
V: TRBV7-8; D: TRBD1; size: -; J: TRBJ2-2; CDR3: CASSRFSLRDREDTGELFF; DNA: TGTGCCAGCAGCAGATTCTCCCTCCGGGACAGGGAGGACACCGGGGAGCTGTTTTTT
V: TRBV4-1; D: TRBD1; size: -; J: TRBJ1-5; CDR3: CASSQVQGALNQPQHF; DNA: TGCGCCAGCAGCCAGGTCCAGGGGGCGCTGAATCAGCCCCAGCATTTT